The sequence of this T cell receptor (beta chain) was determined in a study of cytomegalovirus exposure and HLA in healthy donors. The study, taken as a whole, reports: Researchers reported that a few CMV-associated chains were confirmed in vitro as CMV antigen-specific. As a later analysis showed, several of the most significant clusters appeared to be linked to common viral pathogens.

There are 15 residues in the CDR3. V was shortened by 5 bases and J by 4 bases, with 15 bases between the two germline ends. Germline CDR1 SGHNT, CDR2 YYREEE (reference sequence). 60 Vbeta and 13 Jbeta primers were used in PCR. Profiled with immunoSEQ multiplex PCR; TCRdb holds only in-frame clones, not every one. The sample has 95,000 to 100,000 clones, over 70% seen once. Of note for this clone: What it binds is unknown.

The genes are TRBV5-4 and TRBJ2-2; the D gene is possibly TRBD2 (5 bases). The receptor was derived from a man aged 50-60 years in good health and CMV-seronegative. Sequencing used PBMCs. The CDR3 DNA sequence: TGTGCCAGCAGTTCCGGACTGGCGGGCACCGGGGAGCTGTTTTTT. Translating gives CASSSGLAGTGELFF.